These 9 T cell receptor beta chains were sequenced from one sample in a study of neoadjuvant anti-PD-1 for oral cavity cancer. Assay: immunoSEQ multiplex PCR; the TCRdb copy retains only in-frame clones and omits some. The top ten hold about 2.9% of the sample, which has approximately 74,000 clones, about 84% seen once. Source: PBMCs, taken before nivolumab (anti-PD-1) treatment. The receptors were sampled from a person aged 35 to 85 with oral cavity squamous cell carcinoma.

This clone occurred a few times. The rearrangement joins TRBV5-1 to TRBJ2-7; TRBD1 is a possible D gene (6 bases). The CDR3 is 14 amino acids. The V gene's germline CDR1 is SGHRS and CDR2 YFSETQ. V shed 0 bases and J shed 3 bases, with 10 bases lying between them. The CDR3 protein is CASSLGTASYEQYF. The CDR3 DNA sequence: TGCGCCAGCAGCTTGGGGACAGCGAGCTACGAGCAGTACTTC.

The rearrangement uses TRBV2 and TRBJ2-7, with 7 positions matching TRBD1. CDR3 length equals 13 residues. V lost 4 bases to trimming and J lost 6 bases; unmatched junction nucleotides: 6. The germline V gene has CDR1 SNHLY and CDR2 FYNNEI. The DNA of the CDR3 is TGTGCCAGCAGTGGACAGGGCTCCGCCGAGCAGTACTTC. It specifies CASSGQGSAEQYF.

This clone was observed a single time. This sequence joins TRBV5-1 and TRBJ2-6; 7 nucleotides line up with TRBD1. The CDR3 covers 19 residues. Germline lookup yields CDR1 SGHRS and CDR2 YFSETQ. V gave up 2 bases and J gave up 0 bases; unmatched junction bases: 11. This CDR3 reads CASSLEPGQTNSGANVLTF. The CDR3 region has the DNA TGCGCCAGCAGCTTAGAACCGGGACAGACAAACTCTGGGGCCAACGTCCTGACTTTC.

A single count supports this clone. CDR3 amino acids: CASRLAGGTYQETQYF. The CDR3 DNA reads TGCGCCAGCAGGCTAGCGGGAGGAACGTACCAAGAGACCCAGTACTTC. The rearrangement links TRBV5-1 to TRBJ2-5, with TRBD2 identical over 11 bases. CDR3 size: 16 residues. The germline V gene encodes CDR1 SGHRS and CDR2 YFSETQ. V was clipped by 5 bases and J by 0 bases; unmatched bases: 6.

This clone showed up just once. The DNA for the CDR3 is TGTGCCAGCAGCAAAGACGGGAGCGGGAGCCGCAATGAGCAGTTCTTC. Encoded protein: CASSKDGSGSRNEQFF. The V call is TRBV21-1, the J call TRBJ2-1; the table gives TRBD2 as D, unverified against the DNA. TRBV21-1 constitutes a pseudogene. The CDR3 has 16 residues.

The chain employs TRBV9 and TRBJ1-5; D may be TRBD1 (5 bases). Per germline, CDR1 SGDLS and CDR2 YYNGEE. Trimming pared 0 bases from V and 6 bases from J, leaving 13 bases between. This CDR3 has 15 residues. This CDR3 reads CASSVGWQGGQPQHF. CDR3 DNA: TGTGCCAGCAGCGTAGGTTGGCAGGGCGGTCAGCCCCAGCATTTT.

This sequence joins TRBV6-5 and TRBJ1-4, with D possibly TRBD1 on 6 matching bases. The germline CDR1 and CDR2 sequences are MNHEY and SVGAGI. V dropped 6 bases and J dropped 2 bases, with 13 bases sitting between them. The CDR3 totals 15 residues. In DNA form, the CDR3 reads TGTGCCAGCAGACAACCGGGGGCGACTAATGAAAAACTGTTTTTT. Translating gives CASRQPGATNEKLFF.

The chain links TRBV27 to TRBJ2-5, with unresolved D. V was shortened by 5 bases and J by 4 bases, with 8 bases between the two germline ends. This CDR3 has 12 residues. Germline CDR1 and CDR2: MNHEY and SMNVEV (reference sequence). This CDR3 reads CASSPLGETQYF. The CDR3 DNA is TGTGCCAGCAGTCCGCTGGGAGAGACCCAGTACTTC.

The chain combines TRBV2 with TRBJ1-1; the D gene is possibly TRBD1 (5 bases). Germline V gene data show CDR1 as SNHLY and CDR2 as FYNNEI. The V end lost 4 bases, the J end lost 8 bases, and 11 bases lay between the germline ends. The CDR3 runs to 12 residues. CDR3 coding DNA: TGTGCCAGCAGTGCCGGGGGAAGGGAAGCTTTCTTT. Encoded protein: CASSAGGREAFF.